The 29 T cell receptor beta chains listed next were all sequenced from one sample in a study of high-grade serous ovarian cancer treatment subgroups. The tumor samples were collected prior to definitive surgery or chemotherapy. The assay was immunoSEQ multiplex PCR, and TCRdb's table has in-frame clones only and misses some. Of thousands of clones listed, about 85% were seen once; the top ten hold under 7%. The sample comprised tumor tissue. These receptors were obtained from a human donor with high-grade serous ovarian cancer.

This clone occurred once. The V call is TRBV28, the J call TRBJ2-7, with D maybe TRBD1 (5 bases). The CDR3 totals 14 residues. Per the germline V gene, CDR1 is MDHEN and CDR2 is SYDVKM. Trimming cost V 6 bases and J 7 bases, with 19 bases left between them. CDR3 DNA: TGTGCCAGCAGCCTAGGGGCCCGGAAGGGTGAGCAGTACTTC. This translates into CASSLGARKGEQYF.

J is TRBJ2-1 and V is TRBV5-1; 12 positions match TRBD2. V gave up 4 bases and J gave up 7 bases; unmatched junction bases: 6. Germline V gene sequence: CDR1 SGHRS, CDR2 YFSETQ. The CDR3 consists of 15 residues. The CDR3 nucleotides are TGCGCCAGCAGCCTTCTAGCGGGGGGGCAAAATGAGCAGTTCTTC. It codes for CASSLLAGGQNEQFF.

The J gene is TRBJ2-5, the V gene TRBV27; D gene uncertain. Trimming removed 1 base at V and 1 base at J, with 4 bases between. The CDR3 contains 13 residues. The germline gives CDR1 MNHEY, CDR2 SMNVEV (reference sequence). The CDR3 region has the DNA TGTGCCAGCAGTTTATACCCCCAAGAGACCCAGTACTTC. This encodes CASSLYPQETQYF.

The chain is built from TRBV27 and TRBJ1-6, with D tentatively TRBD1 (5 bases). This CDR3 has 18 amino acids. The V gene lost 3 bases and the J gene lost 0 bases, with 15 bases spanning the gap. Germline lookup yields CDR1 MNHEY and CDR2 SMNVEV (reference sequence). CDR3 amino acids: CASSLRIGGSSYNSPLHF. CDR3 in DNA: TGTGCCAGCAGTTTGAGAATTGGGGGAAGCTCCTATAATTCACCCCTCCACTTT.

The chain carries TRBV5-1 and TRBJ2-1, with 11 bases matching TRBD1. The germline V gene has CDR1 SGHRS and CDR2 YFSETQ. The CDR3 is 14 amino acids. V lost 3 bases, J lost 5 bases, and 1 base stayed unmatched. CDR3 region: CASSWDRGDNEQFF. The CDR3, as DNA: TGCGCCAGCAGCTGGGACAGGGGGGACAATGAGCAGTTCTTC.

The rearrangement uses TRBV19 and TRBJ2-6, with D unresolved. CDR3 length: 18 amino acids. V dropped 6 bases and J dropped 0 bases, with 18 bases sitting between them. Germline CDR1 reads LNHDA; CDR2 reads SQIVND (reference sequence). As DNA, the CDR3 is TGTGCCAGTAGAGCCGTGGGCCCCCTCCTCTCTGGGGCCAACGTCCTGACTTTC. It specifies CASRAVGPLLSGANVLTF.

The rearrangement uses TRBV9 and TRBJ2-7; D may be TRBD2 (6 bases). CDR1 is SGDLS, CDR2 YYNGEE, per germline. The CDR3 has 14 residues. V lost 3 bases, J lost 2 bases, and 12 bases lay in between. CDR3 nucleotide sequence: TGTGCCAGCAGCGGGCGGGACTTTACCTACGAGCAGTACTTC. Translating it yields CASSGRDFTYEQYF.

The chain uses TRBV2 and TRBJ2-3; TRBD2 agrees at 9 bases. The CDR3 has 14 residues. Germline loops: CDR1 SNHLY, CDR2 FYNNEI. V lost 8 bases to trimming and J lost 5 bases; unmatched junction nucleotides: 8. The CDR3 DNA reads as TGTGCCAGCGCGGCGGGGGGGTTATTAGATACGCAGTATTTT. Protein: CASAAGGLLDTQYF.

In its sample, this clone was seen once. The CDR3 spells CASSQAGPRRYF. Here the CDR3 DNA reads TGTGCCAGCAGCCAAGCGGGGCCACGGCGGTATTTT. The J gene is TRBJ2-3, the V gene TRBV4-2; D possibly matches TRBD1 or TRBD2 (5 bases each). The CDR3 extends over 12 amino acids. Trimming shortened V by 1 base and J by 14 bases, and 13 bases separated the two germline ends. Germline V gives CDR1 LGHNA, CDR2 YNFKEQ.

The rearrangement uses TRBV6-5 and TRBJ2-7, with D possibly matching TRBD2 (5 bases). Trimming left V 0 bases short and J 0 bases short, with 12 bases between. The V gene's germline CDR1 is MNHEY and CDR2 SVGAGI. The CDR3 sequence is 16 residues long. The DNA for the CDR3 is TGTGCCAGCAGTTACTCGCTGCTTGGGAGCTCCTACGAGCAGTACTTC. Its protein product is CASSYSLLGSSYEQYF.

V usage is TRBV4-2 and J usage is TRBJ2-1; 12 bases are a match to TRBD2. Trimming took 3 bases from V and 7 from J; bases not matched to a gene: 7. Germline V lookup: CDR1 LGHNA, CDR2 YNFKEQ. The CDR3 is 16 residues long. This chain's CDR3 is CASSQTSSGGANEQFF. For the CDR3, the DNA is TGTGCCAGCAGCCAGACCTCTAGCGGGGGGGCTAATGAGCAGTTCTTC.

The DNA of the CDR3 is TGTGCCAGCAGCCGCCTGGGCAGGGCCGGGGAGCTGTTTTTT. Residues: CASSRLGRAGELFF. The chain employs TRBV11-2 and TRBJ2-2, with D perhaps TRBD1 (5 bases). Trimming shortened V by 5 bases and J by 6 bases, and 13 bases separated the two germline ends. The CDR3 spans 14 residues. Germline CDR1 is SGHAT and CDR2 is FQNNGV.

This clone was observed a single time. Other DNA sequences from this sample encode an identical CDR3 as well. The genes are TRBV7-2 and TRBJ1-3, with D possibly matching TRBD1 (6 bases). The V and J ends lost 6 bases and 4 bases respectively, with 10 bases between them. There are 13 residues in the CDR3. CDR1 is SGHTA and CDR2 is FQGNSA in the germline V gene. CDR3 DNA sequence: TGTGCCAGCAGTCGCGACAGGGGAAACACCATATATTTT. Its translation is CASSRDRGNTIYF.

This chain uses TRBV5-1 with TRBJ2-3; 7 positions match TRBD2. V shed 1 base and J 1 base; nucleotides not matched to a gene: 12. The length of the CDR3 is 18 residues. The germline CDR1 and CDR2 sequences are SGHRS and YFSETQ. CDR3 amino acids: CASSLLPLTSARTDTQYF. CDR3 in DNA: TGCGCCAGCAGCTTGCTCCCATTAACTAGCGCGCGCACAGATACGCAGTATTTT.

Turning to this clone: At one end the junction does not follow the germline gene, possibly because of a read error. The J gene is TRBJ2-1, the V gene TRBV19; D gene uncertain. The CDR3 runs 15 residues. Germline lookup yields CDR1 LNHDA and CDR2 SQIVND (reference sequence). CDR3 DNA: TGTGCCAGTAGTATAGCGAACGACGGCTACGATGAGCAGTTCTTC. Protein product: CASSIANDGYDEQFF.

The chain has TRBV6-4 and TRBJ2-2; D remains unclear. The CDR3 is 13 amino acids. Deletions cut 2 bases from V and 3 bases from J, with 4 bases between. Germline CDR1 reads MRHNA; CDR2 reads SNTAGT. The CDR3: CASSDRDTGELFF. The CDR3 DNA reads as TGTGCCAGCAGTGACAGGGACACCGGGGAGCTGTTTTTT.

J is TRBJ1-2 and V is TRBV15; no firm D call. The CDR3 has 14 amino acids. CDR1 and CDR2 (germline): LNHNV, YYDKDF (reference sequence). Trimming took 0 bases from V and 6 from J, leaving 11 bases between them. The DNA of the CDR3 is TGTGCCACCAGCAGAGATTGGGGTTACGATGGCTACACCTTC. Amino acids: CATSRDWGYDGYTF.

The chain uses TRBV19 and TRBJ1-2; D call uncertain. CDR1 and CDR2 from the germline V gene are LNHDA and SQIVND (reference sequence). This CDR3 contains 16 residues. V was trimmed by 0 bases and J by 4 bases, leaving 15 bases between them. In DNA, the CDR3 is TGTGCCAGTAGTATAGATCATGGGTCTTTTGGCTATGGCTACACCTTC. It specifies CASSIDHGSFGYGYTF.

This rearrangement joins TRBV6-5 to TRBJ1-2; no reliable D call. Trimming stripped 0 bases from V and 2 bases from J, with 13 bases between. Germline V gene data show CDR1 as MNHEY and CDR2 as SVGAGI. The CDR3 is 16 residues long. CDR3 DNA: TGTGCCAGCAGTTACTCGAGGATGCAGGAGAACTATGGCTACACCTTC. It yields the protein CASSYSRMQENYGYTF.

The chain couples TRBV2 to TRBJ2-1; D may be TRBD1 (6 bases). The germline V and J ends were trimmed by 8 bases and 0 bases, with 11 bases remaining between them. Germline CDR1 and CDR2: SNHLY and FYNNEI. This CDR3 contains 14 residues. CDR3 nucleotide sequence: TGTGCCAGCTGCGAGGACAGCTCCTACAATGAGCAGTTCTTC. As protein: CASCEDSSYNEQFF.

The chain has TRBV19 and TRBJ1-2; D remains unclear. This CDR3 has 17 amino acids. Trimming took 0 bases from V and 4 from J, leaving 18 bases between them. Germline CDR1 reads LNHDA; CDR2 reads SQIVND (reference sequence). This CDR3 reads CASSIDSGAGIGYGYTF. The DNA of the CDR3 is TGTGCCAGTAGTATAGACAGCGGCGCCGGGATTGGCTATGGCTACACCTTC.

This chain links TRBV2 with TRBJ1-1; tentatively, D is TRBD1 (5 bases). The CDR3 runs 15 residues. The germline V gene encodes CDR1 SNHLY and CDR2 FYNNEI. Trimming shortened V by 10 bases and J by 4 bases, and 22 bases separated the two germline ends. The chain's CDR3 is CANPIRQPLITEAFF. Here the CDR3 DNA reads TGTGCCAATCCTATTCGACAGCCTTTGATCACTGAAGCTTTCTTT.

This chain uses TRBV6-4 with TRBJ2-1; 9 nucleotides agree with TRBD1. Unmatched junction bases numbered 0, after V lost 0 bases and J lost 6 bases. Germline V CDR1 and CDR2: MRHNA, SNTAGT. The CDR3 totals 14 residues. For the CDR3, the DNA is TGTGCCAGCAGTGACTCGACAGGGGGCAATGAGCAGTTCTTC. Translation gives CASSDSTGGNEQFF.

The chain carries TRBV6-4 and TRBJ1-2; 10 nucleotides match TRBD1. The junction had 4 bases not matched to a gene; V was cut back by 3 bases and J by 3 bases. The V gene's germline CDR1 is MRHNA and CDR2 SNTAGT. This CDR3 has 15 amino acids. CDR3 amino acids: CASSEGTGDYYGYTF. The CDR3 bases are TGTGCCAGCAGTGAAGGGACAGGGGACTACTATGGCTACACCTTC.

The chain recombines TRBV11-2 with TRBJ2-1; 10 nucleotides align to TRBD2. This CDR3 is built from 17 residues. The J segment lost 4 bases and the V segment lost 1 base, leaving 7 bases of the junction unmatched. Germline values: CDR1 SGHAT, CDR2 FQNNGV. CDR3 protein: CASSLGLAGANYNEQFF. CDR3 DNA: TGTGCCAGCAGCTTAGGCCTAGCGGGGGCCAATTACAATGAGCAGTTCTTC.

The chain is built from TRBV7-9 and TRBJ2-1, with 9 bases aligning to TRBD2. The V gene's germline CDR1 is SEHNR and CDR2 FQNEAQ (reference sequence). Unmatched junction bases numbered 5, after V lost 5 bases and J lost 0 bases. This CDR3 region has 16 residues. CDR3 region: CASSGSGGSSYNEQFF. The CDR3, as DNA: TGTGCCAGCAGCGGAAGCGGGGGGAGCTCCTACAATGAGCAGTTCTTC.

J is TRBJ2-7 and V is TRBV28; D remains unclear. The CDR3 totals 13 residues. Germline lookup yields CDR1 MDHEN and CDR2 SYDVKM. V was clipped by 3 bases and J by 1 base, with 7 bases between them. The CDR3 DNA reads as TGTGCCAGCAGTTTCGGGCAGTCCTACGAGCAGTACTTC. The encoded protein is CASSFGQSYEQYF.

V gene TRBV18 combines with J gene TRBJ1-6; D is unclear. This CDR3 contains 18 residues. Germline CDR1 KGHSH, CDR2 LQKENI. The V end was cut by 3 bases, the J end by 0 bases, with 15 bases between. CDR3 in amino acids: CASSPLNSRSSYNSPLHF. DNA for the CDR3: TGTGCCAGCTCACCCCTGAATAGTAGGAGCTCCTATAATTCACCCCTCCACTTT.

The chain couples TRBV27 to TRBJ1-5; a weak D match, TRBD1 (5 bases). The CDR3 runs 18 residues. Germline V CDR1 and CDR2: MNHEY, SMNVEV (reference sequence). V shed 4 bases and J shed 3 bases, with 22 bases lying between them. CDR3: CASSSTKGKSGFNQPQHF. CDR3 in DNA: TGTGCCAGCAGTTCGACTAAGGGGAAGTCGGGGTTCAATCAGCCCCAGCATTTT.